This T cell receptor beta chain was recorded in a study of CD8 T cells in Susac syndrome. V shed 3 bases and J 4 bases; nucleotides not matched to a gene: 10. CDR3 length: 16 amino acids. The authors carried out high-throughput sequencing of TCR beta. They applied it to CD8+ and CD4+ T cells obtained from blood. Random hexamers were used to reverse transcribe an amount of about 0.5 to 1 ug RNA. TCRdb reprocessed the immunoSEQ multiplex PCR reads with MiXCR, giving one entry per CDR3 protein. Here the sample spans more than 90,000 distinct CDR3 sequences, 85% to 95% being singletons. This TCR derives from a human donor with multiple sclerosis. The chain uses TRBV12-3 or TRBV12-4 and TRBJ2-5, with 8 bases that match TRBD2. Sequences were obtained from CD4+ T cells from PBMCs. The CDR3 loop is CASSFLPGGSAETQYF. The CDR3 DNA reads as TGTGCCAGCAGTTTCCTCCCGGGGGGGTCTGCAGAGACCCAGTACTTC.